These 30 T cell receptor beta chains originate from one sample sequenced in a study of identical twins. MiXCR was run by TCRdb on the 5' RACE reads, yielding one entry per CDR3 protein. The table lists roughly 350,000 distinct CDR3 sequences, roughly an eighth of them singletons. A further study also used this sample, focusing on yellow fever vaccine responses in identical twins.

What was sequenced was CD8+ T cells sorted from blood. The receptors were sampled from a woman aged 18 to 35 in good health.

This clonotype was counted many times. CDR3 protein: CASTKWDVRKGEQYV. DNA for the CDR3: TGTGCCAGCACTAAGTGGGACGTGCGAAAGGGCGAGCAGTACGTC. V is TRBV7-8 and J is TRBJ2-7; tentatively, D is TRBD1 or TRBD2 (5 bases each). The CDR3 length is 15 residues. The V and J ends lost 7 bases and 6 bases respectively, with 22 bases between them. Per the germline V gene, CDR1 is SGHVS and CDR2 is FQNEAQ.

This clonotype was counted a few times. The genes are TRBV24-1 and TRBJ2-3, with 8 bases matching TRBD2. The V gene's germline CDR1 is KGHDR and CDR2 SFDVKD. The CDR3 loop spans 15 amino acids. J lost 5 bases, V lost 5 bases, and 8 bases had no gene match. This CDR3 reads CATSGGTGTRDTQYF. CDR3 bases: TGTGCCACCAGTGGTGGGACCGGGACTAGAGATACGCAGTATTTT.

The chain recombines TRBV3-1 with TRBJ2-3; 10 bases match TRBD2. V lost 4 bases to trimming and J lost 2 bases; unmatched junction nucleotides: 3. This CDR3 contains 15 residues. Germline assignment: CDR1 LGHDT and CDR2 YNNKEL (reference sequence). CDR3 nucleotide sequence: TGTGCCAGCAGCCGTAGCGGGGGGTACACAGATACGCAGTATTTT. Translating gives CASSRSGGYTDTQYF.

This clonotype was counted ten times or more. The gene calls are TRBV7-3 and TRBJ2-3; D ambiguous. The V gene lost 3 bases and the J gene lost 4 bases, with 8 bases spanning the gap. CDR3 length: 13 amino acids. The V gene's germline CDR1 is SGHTA and CDR2 FQGTGA. The CDR3 nucleotides read TGTGCCAGCAGCTTTGGCCCCCCAGATACGCAGTATTTT. Protein product: CASSFGPPDTQYF.

This clonotype was counted at least ten times. The chain has TRBV7-9 and TRBJ2-7; D is undetermined. Trimming pared 0 bases from V and 3 bases from J, leaving 9 bases between. The germline V gene encodes CDR1 SEHNR and CDR2 FQNEAQ (reference sequence). The CDR3 spans 14 residues. This CDR3 reads CASSLAGTHYEQYV. In nucleotides, the CDR3 is TGTGCCAGCAGCTTAGCGGGAACGCACTACGAGCAGTACGTC.

V usage is TRBV13 and J usage is TRBJ2-2; 9 nucleotides match TRBD2. The germline V gene has CDR1 PRHDT and CDR2 FYEKMQ (reference sequence). Trimming took 3 bases from V and 3 from J; bases not matched to a gene: 2. The CDR3 is 15 residues long. CDR3 DNA: TGTGCCAGCAGCTTTGCGGGGGGGCACACCGGGGAGCTGTTTTTT. Protein product: CASSFAGGHTGELFF.

In this sample, this clonotype turned up once. The chain employs TRBV29-1 and TRBJ2-7, with TRBD2 matching 7 bases. V lost 0 bases and J lost 4; bases outside the gene matches: 12. CDR1 is SQVTM, CDR2 ANQGSEA, per germline. This CDR3 contains 16 residues. The CDR3 nucleotides are TGCAGCGTTGAAGACCGGGGAGGGCCAAAGGGGTACGAGCAGTACTTC. Protein product: CSVEDRGGPKGYEQYF.

This clonotype was seen repeatedly, ten times or more. The chain couples TRBV12-3 or TRBV12-4 to TRBJ2-1; 9 bases are a match to TRBD1. The CDR3 has 15 residues. Losses at the gene ends were 3 bases for V and 8 bases for J; bases not matched to a gene: 8. The CDR3 nucleotides read TGTGCCAGCAGTTTCCGGGACAGGGTTTTAGATGAGCAGTTCTTC. It encodes CASSFRDRVLDEQFF.

This chain joins TRBV12-3 or TRBV12-4 and TRBJ2-7; 8 nucleotides line up with TRBD2. Losses at the gene ends were 6 bases for V and 4 bases for J; bases not matched to a gene: 11. The CDR3 is made up of 15 amino acids. The CDR3 reads CASSPAGTSTYEQYF. For the CDR3, the DNA is TGTGCCAGCAGCCCTGCCGGGACTAGTACTTACGAGCAGTACTTC.

V usage is TRBV11-2 and J usage is TRBJ2-4, with D possibly called TRBD1 or TRBD2 (6 bases each). Germline values: CDR1 SGHAT, CDR2 FQNNGV. CDR3 length: 12 amino acids. Deletions cut 5 bases from V and 8 bases from J, with 10 bases between. DNA of the CDR3: TGTGCCAGCAGCAAGGGGGGTGACATTCAGTACTTC. Its protein is CASSKGGDIQYF.

This clonotype was picked up one time. The genes are TRBV12-3 or TRBV12-4 and TRBJ1-2; D perhaps matches TRBD1 (5 bases). The CDR3 has 12 amino acids. Trimming removed 7 bases from V and 7 bases from J, with 13 bases in between. CDR3 in DNA: TGTGCCAGCACCCAGGGTGGTGGTGGCTACACCTTC. It codes for CASTQGGGGYTF.

J is TRBJ2-5 and V is TRBV5-1; D perhaps matches TRBD1 (6 bases). CDR3 size: 14 residues. The V end lost 1 base, the J end lost 2 bases, and 9 bases lay between the germline ends. CDR1 is SGHRS, CDR2 YFSETQ, per germline. The CDR3 sequence is CASSLWGTQETQYF. The CDR3 region has the DNA TGCGCCAGCAGCTTGTGGGGGACACAAGAGACCCAGTACTTC.

V and J are TRBV4-1 and TRBJ2-7; D may be TRBD2 (8 bases). The V and J ends lost 4 bases and 2 bases respectively, with 18 bases between them. Germline V gene sequence: CDR1 MGHRA, CDR2 YSYEKL. CDR3 length equals 16 residues. CDR3 bases: TGCGCCAGCAGCCCGGGGGGGGGAGGGGGCACCTACGAGCAGTACTTC. It translates to CASSPGGGGGTYEQYF.

This clonotype was recorded at least ten times. The gene calls are TRBV9 and TRBJ2-7, with TRBD2 matching 11 bases. V gave up 3 bases and J gave up 4 bases; unmatched junction bases: 3. CDR1 SGDLS and CDR2 YYNGEE come from the germline V gene. This CDR3 contains 14 residues. CDR3 DNA sequence: TGTGCCAGCAGCGCCGGGACTAGCGGTTACGAGCAGTACTTC. This sequence encodes CASSAGTSGYEQYF.

This clonotype has more than one count but fewer than ten. This sequence joins TRBV10-2 and TRBJ2-7; either TRBD1 or TRBD2 may supply D (5 bases each). The CDR3 totals 14 residues. Trimming stripped 8 bases from V and 2 bases from J, with 16 bases between. Germline CDR1 is WSHSY and CDR2 is SAAADI. Here the CDR3 reads CASGWGIRPYEQYV. In nucleotides, the CDR3 is TGCGCCAGCGGGTGGGGGATTAGGCCCTACGAGCAGTACGTC.

This clonotype was recorded a few times. The genes are TRBV7-9 and TRBJ2-3, with D perhaps being TRBD1 or TRBD2 (5 bases each). Germline CDR1 and CDR2: SEHNR and FQNEAQ (reference sequence). Trimming cost V 5 bases and J 0 bases, with 12 bases left between them. This CDR3 is 15 amino acids long. DNA for the CDR3: TGTGCCAGCAGCCCTGGGGACCATAGCACAGATACGCAGTATTTT. Amino acid sequence: CASSPGDHSTDTQYF.

The gene calls are TRBV6-2 or TRBV6-3 and TRBJ2-1; weak D call: TRBD2 (6 bases). Trimming took off 2 bases at V and 1 base at J, with 12 bases between the two ends. Germline V lookup: CDR1 MNHEY, CDR2 SVGEGT. This CDR3 is built from 16 residues. The CDR3 DNA is TGTGCCAGCAGTTACGGGGGGATTGGGTCCTACAATGAGCAGTTCTTC. Protein: CASSYGGIGSYNEQFF.

This clonotype showed up just a few times. The chain carries TRBV6-1 and TRBJ2-3, with TRBD2 matching 9 bases. CDR3 size: 15 residues. V shed 7 bases, J shed 5 bases, and the junction held 10 bases outside the gene matches. CDR1 and CDR2 from the germline V gene are MNHNS and SASEGT. As DNA, the CDR3 is TGTGCCAGCACTGATTTAGCGGGAGCAGGAGATACGCAGTATTTT. Translated, it gives CASTDLAGAGDTQYF.

This clonotype was picked up many times. V gene TRBV3-1 combines with J gene TRBJ2-1; D gene uncertain. The CDR3 has 13 residues. Deletions cut 4 bases from V and 6 bases from J, with 10 bases between. Germline CDR1 reads LGHDT; CDR2 reads YNNKEL (reference sequence). Written as DNA, the CDR3 is TGTGCCAGCAGCCCTTGGAGTTTCAATGAGCAGTTCTTC. This sequence encodes CASSPWSFNEQFF.

In this sample, this clonotype turned up a few times. This chain connects TRBV12-3 or TRBV12-4 to TRBJ2-4; D possibly matches TRBD1 or TRBD2 (5 bases each). V dropped 3 bases and J dropped 6 bases, with 12 bases sitting between them. The CDR3 contains 14 residues. CDR3 protein: CASSFVWDPNIQYF. CDR3 in DNA: TGTGCCAGCAGTTTCGTTTGGGACCCAAACATTCAGTACTTC.

Ten or more counts support this clonotype. The chain is built from TRBV12-3 or TRBV12-4 and TRBJ1-6; TRBD1 agrees at 7 bases. The V and J ends lost 3 bases and 6 bases, in that order; junction bases with no gene match: 8. The CDR3 extends over 16 amino acids. The chain's CDR3 is CASSFGGGIGNSPLHF. The CDR3 DNA reads TGTGCCAGCAGTTTCGGAGGGGGCATAGGTAATTCACCCCTCCACTTT.

This clonotype occurred many times. J is TRBJ2-1 and V is TRBV6-5, with 10 bases fitting TRBD2. From germline, CDR1 is MNHEY and CDR2 SVGAGI. This CDR3 spans 16 amino acids. V dropped 1 base and J dropped 5; count of bases not matched to a gene: 5. The CDR3 loop reads CASSYWDSGRNNEQFF. The CDR3 DNA is TGTGCCAGCAGTTACTGGGATAGCGGGAGGAACAATGAGCAGTTCTTC.

For the CDR3, the DNA is TGTGCCAGCAGCCCACCGGGACAGGGTTACGAGCAGTACGTC. Translated: CASSPPGQGYEQYV. The genes are TRBV6-1 and TRBJ2-7; 9 bases agree with TRBD1. Germline V gene data show CDR1 as MNHNS and CDR2 as SASEGT. The V and J ends lost 6 bases and 4 bases, in that order; junction bases with no gene match: 7. This CDR3 contains 14 residues.

The chain recombines TRBV7-3 with TRBJ2-1, with D unresolved. CDR3 length: 17 residues. Germline V gene lookup returns CDR1 SGHTA and CDR2 FQGTGA. V lost 4 bases and J 0 bases, leaving 16 bases between the germline ends. As DNA, the CDR3 is TGTGCCAGCAGCTCCCCCGTTCAATCGGACTCCTACAATGAGCAGTTCTTC. It translates to CASSSPVQSDSYNEQFF.

This clonotype was seen more than once but under ten times. The chain joins TRBV7-9 to TRBJ2-7; D is perhaps TRBD2 (5 bases). This CDR3 contains 15 residues. The germline gives CDR1 SEHNR, CDR2 FQNEAQ (reference sequence). V lost 5 bases and J lost 3, with 17 bases in between. This CDR3 reads CASSPPPAGVYEQYF. In DNA, the CDR3 is TGTGCCAGCAGCCCCCCCCCCGCCGGGGTCTACGAGCAGTACTTC.

The sample holds a few counts of this clonotype. V gene TRBV28 combines with J gene TRBJ1-1, with D perhaps TRBD1 (6 bases). Trimming cost V 3 bases and J 5 bases, with 16 bases left between them. Germline loops: CDR1 MDHEN, CDR2 SYDVKM. CDR3 size: 15 residues. In DNA form, the CDR3 reads TGTGCCAGCAGTTTGGTGGGGGGGGCACGGACTGAAGCTTTCTTT. As protein: CASSLVGGARTEAFF.

The chain is built from TRBV10-3 and TRBJ1-3; D not resolved. Germline V gene sequence: CDR1 ENHRY, CDR2 SYGVKD. This CDR3 comprises 14 residues. Trimming pared 9 bases from V and 0 bases from J, leaving 12 bases between. The CDR3 loop reads CAISDRGSGNTIYF. In DNA, the CDR3 is TGTGCCATTTCCGACCGGGGCTCTGGAAACACCATATATTTT.

This chain uses TRBV7-8 with TRBJ2-3; 7 nucleotides match TRBD1. Germline values: CDR1 SGHVS, CDR2 FQNEAQ. CDR3 length: 19 residues. J lost 4 bases, V lost 3 bases, and 19 bases had no gene match. The CDR3, as DNA: TGTGCCAGCAGCTTTCCCTCCCGGGACGGGACAGAGGTGGCAGATACGCAGTATTTT. As protein: CASSFPSRDGTEVADTQYF.

CDR3 bases: TGTGCCAGCAGCTTAGTTGGGGAGGGCTATGGCTACACCTTC. The encoded protein is CASSLVGEGYGYTF. The chain carries TRBV7-9 and TRBJ1-2; D is ambiguous. V lost 1 base and J 4 bases, leaving 10 bases between the germline ends. Germline CDR1 and CDR2: SEHNR and FQNEAQ (reference sequence). The CDR3 loop spans 14 amino acids.

This chain connects TRBV20-1 to TRBJ2-3; D is possibly TRBD2 (6 bases). The CDR3 covers 13 residues. CDR1 and CDR2 (germline): DFQATT, SNEGSKA (reference sequence). V gave up 5 bases and J gave up 2 bases, with 11 bases separating them. CDR3: CSAPAGYTDTQYF. The CDR3 DNA reads as TGCAGTGCTCCGGCGGGGTACACAGATACGCAGTATTTT.